The clone carrying this TCR beta chain was seen just once. TCRdb's copy holds only in-frame clones and misses some; the assay was immunoSEQ multiplex PCR. Found here are 30,000 or so clones, more than 70% of them singletons; the top ten hold around a sixth. These data are taken from a study of sequential checkpoint blockade in melanoma. Study overall: Arm A got nivolumab then ipilimumab; arm B the reverse, 1:1. After both sequences, patients received maintenance nivolumab.

This CDR3 has 15 amino acids. V shed 1 base, J shed 2 bases, and the junction held 3 bases outside the gene matches. The germline V gene encodes CDR1 KGHSH and CDR2 LQKENI. Treatment noted: randomized to nivolumab then ipilimumab (arm A) or the reverse (arm B). Patients had received no earlier DNA-damaging chemotherapy. Live CD3+CD8+ CD19− CD56− cells were sorted from PBMCs. The TCR originated in a human donor with melanoma. The chain recombines TRBV18 with TRBJ1-1; 8 bases fit TRBD1. This specimen was CD8+ T cells sorted from blood (inferred from file names), taken from a patient given nivolumab and ipilimumab in sequence. The CDR3: CASSPLQGANTEAFF. The CDR3 nucleotides are TGTGCCAGCTCACCACTGCAGGGGGCAAACACTGAAGCTTTCTTT.